This record looks at one T cell receptor (beta chain) sequence and its context. The data are from a study of Ad26.COV2.S vaccination and SARS-CoV-2 variants. Sample treatment: 15 to 20 received Ad26.COV2.S at low or high dose, single or two shots; about 5 received placebo; per-sample allocation not given. Material that was analyzed had been drawn on day 63 after the first vaccine or placebo injection. Trimming took 6 bases from V and 10 from J, leaving 21 bases between them. From germline, CDR1 is MNHEY and CDR2 SVGAGI. The CDR3 extends over 14 amino acids. The data were produced by immunoSEQ multiplex PCR, yet TCRdb's version contains in-frame clones alone and is incomplete. This table holds about 680,000 clones, roughly 90% found once.

Sequenced here: peripheral blood, sampled in a trial of Ad26.COV2.S vaccine versus placebo. This rearrangement joins TRBV6-5 to TRBJ1-1; D uncertain. The receptor's source is a person between 18 and 60 years old who received the Ad26.COV2.S COVID-19 vaccine or a placebo. CDR3 region: CASRSPSQAHGAFF. The CDR3 DNA reads as TGTGCCAGCAGATCCCCCTCGCAGGCTCACGGAGCTTTCTTT.